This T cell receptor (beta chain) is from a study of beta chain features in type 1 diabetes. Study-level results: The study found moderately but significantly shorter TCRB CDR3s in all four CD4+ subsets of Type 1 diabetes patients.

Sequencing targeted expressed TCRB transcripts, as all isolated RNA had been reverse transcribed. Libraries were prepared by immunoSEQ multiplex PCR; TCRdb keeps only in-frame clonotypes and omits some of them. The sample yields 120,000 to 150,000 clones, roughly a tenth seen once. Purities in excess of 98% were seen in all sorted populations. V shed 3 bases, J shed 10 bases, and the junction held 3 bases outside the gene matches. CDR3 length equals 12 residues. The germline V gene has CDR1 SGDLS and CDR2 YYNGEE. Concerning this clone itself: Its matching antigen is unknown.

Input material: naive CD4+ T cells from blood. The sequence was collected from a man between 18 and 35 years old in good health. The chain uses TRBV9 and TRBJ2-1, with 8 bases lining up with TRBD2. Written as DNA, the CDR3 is TGTGCCAGCAGCGCAACGGGGGGGGAGCAGTTCTTC. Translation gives CASSATGGEQFF.